The 9 T cell receptor beta chains in this list originate from one sample, sequenced in a study of control samples from healthy donors and cancer patients. Repertoires were generated with immunoSEQ multiplex PCR, while TCRdb's copy carries only in-frame clones and drops some. This table holds 150,000 or so clones, 94% found once. Material for sequencing was blood. All receptors come from a man aged 40-50 years in good health.

The gene calls are TRBV13 and TRBJ2-1; 8 bases are shared with TRBD2. Germline CDR1 PRHDT, CDR2 FYEKMQ (reference sequence). The CDR3 consists of 16 residues. J lost 2 bases, V lost 5 bases, and 8 bases had no gene match. CDR3 region: CASSPPRGGPYNEQFF. CDR3 DNA: TGTGCCAGCAGCCCACCTCGGGGGGGCCCCTACAATGAGCAGTTCTTC.

J is TRBJ2-1 and V is TRBV7-9; 7 positions agree with TRBD2. The V gene end was trimmed by 1 base and the J gene end by 3 bases; junction bases not matched to a gene: 3. CDR1 and CDR2 from the germline V gene are SEHNR and FQNEAQ (reference sequence). The CDR3 spans 15 residues. The CDR3, as DNA: TGTGCCAGCAGCTTAGGAGCGGGAATCTACAATGAGCAGTTCTTC. Its protein product is CASSLGAGIYNEQFF.

CDR3 region: CASSQDRRGHQPQHF. DNA of the CDR3: TGCGCCAGCAGCCAAGATAGGAGGGGTCATCAGCCCCAGCATTTT. V and J are TRBV4-3 and TRBJ1-5, with D perhaps TRBD1 (5 bases). CDR3 length equals 15 residues. V dropped 0 bases and J dropped 5 bases, with 11 bases sitting between them. Germline CDR1 LGHNA, CDR2 YSLEER.

The chain links TRBV27 to TRBJ1-1; D remains ambiguous. Germline values: CDR1 MNHEY, CDR2 SMNVEV (reference sequence). The CDR3 length is 17 residues. V was trimmed by 4 bases and J by 6 bases, leaving 24 bases between them. The CDR3 DNA follows: TGTGCCAGCAGTTCCGATATGAGGAAAGGCAAGGTGGCTGAAGCTTTCTTT. Translated: CASSSDMRKGKVAEAFF.

This clone was found a few times. This same CDR3 is encoded by further DNA sequences in the sample. This chain links TRBV7-9 with TRBJ1-5; D is unclear. Trimming stripped 3 bases from V and 0 bases from J, with 9 bases between. This CDR3 contains 15 residues. In germline, CDR1 is SEHNR, CDR2 FQNEAQ (reference sequence). The CDR3 sequence is CASSLGGYSNQPQHF. In DNA, the CDR3 is TGTGCCAGCAGCTTGGGAGGGTATAGCAATCAGCCCCAGCATTTT.

The V gene is TRBV19, the J gene TRBJ1-4; unclear D gene. The CDR3 runs to 14 residues. Germline CDR1 reads LNHDA; CDR2 reads SQIVND (reference sequence). Trimming stripped 9 bases from V and 4 bases from J, with 15 bases between. The CDR3 DNA sequence: TGTGCCAGCACGCGAGGAGGCAATAATGAAAAACTGTTTTTT. Residues: CASTRGGNNEKLFF.

This chain uses TRBV27 with TRBJ2-3, with 11 bases lining up with TRBD2. CDR1 and CDR2 (germline): MNHEY, SMNVEV (reference sequence). This CDR3 has 18 amino acids. The V and J ends lost 5 bases and 4 bases, in that order; junction bases with no gene match: 14. The CDR3 is CASSPYASGGPRPDTQYF. The CDR3 DNA reads as TGTGCCAGCAGTCCCTATGCTAGCGGGGGGCCGAGACCAGATACGCAGTATTTT.

This rearrangement joins TRBV10-2 to TRBJ1-5, with D unresolved. The length of the CDR3 is 14 residues. Germline CDR1 reads WSHSY; CDR2 reads SAAADI. Trimming cost V 2 bases and J 1 base, with 6 bases left between them. In DNA, the CDR3 is TGCGCCAGCAGTGAGGGAGGAAGCAATCAGCCCCAGCATTTT. Protein product: CASSEGGSNQPQHF.

The chain uses TRBV6-2 or TRBV6-3 and TRBJ1-4; the match to TRBD1 covers 8 bases. Germline loops: CDR1 MNHEY, CDR2 SVGEGT. Trimming removed 6 bases from V and 0 bases from J; junction bases left unmatched: 6. This CDR3 is built from 16 residues. CDR3 sequence: CASSLRGPATNEKLFF. The CDR3 nucleotides read TGTGCCAGCAGCCTCAGGGGGCCGGCAACTAATGAAAAACTGTTTTTT.